The 15 T cell receptor beta chains below all came from one sample that was sequenced in a study of T-cell reconstitution after alpha-beta-depleted transplantation in children. The library targeted TCRbeta and was prepared with unique molecular identifiers. TCRdb redid the calling of the PCR reads with MiXCR, one entry per CDR3 protein. Of around 440,000 distinct CDR3 sequences detected, 16% appear once; the ten largest clones hold 25% to 35%. Sequenced here: PBMCs, mostly from graft donor cells, sampled 360 days after TCRalphabeta/CD19-depleted stem cell transplant. The receptor source for this set is a boy in the first two years of life who had a stem cell transplant for Wiskott-Aldrich syndrome, so the T cells may come from the graft donor.

The chain uses TRBV20-1 and TRBJ2-2; D might be TRBD1 (6 bases). CDR3 length: 16 residues. CDR1 DFQATT and CDR2 SNEGSKA come from the germline V gene (reference sequence). V was clipped by 4 bases and J by 7 bases, with 22 bases between them. CDR3 nucleotides: TGCAGTGCTACCCCGATGGACAGCTGGCGGCGCGGGGAGCTGTTTTTT. It yields the protein CSATPMDSWRRGELFF.

The chain recombines TRBV4-3 with TRBJ2-5, with TRBD2 matching 9 bases. Germline trimming cut 0 bases from V and 5 bases from J; bases unmatched to any gene: 7. Germline V lookup: CDR1 LGHNA, CDR2 YSLEER. The CDR3 contains 16 residues. The CDR3 coding sequence is TGCGCCAGCAGCCAAGATAGGCTAGCGGGATTGGAGACCCAGTACTTC. As protein: CASSQDRLAGLETQYF.

V and J are TRBV5-1 and TRBJ2-7; D is undetermined. The CDR3 runs 15 residues. Deletions cut 3 bases from V and 0 bases from J, with 13 bases between. Germline V gene data show CDR1 as SGHRS and CDR2 as YFSETQ. CDR3 loop: CASSSEGRSSYEQYF. DNA for the CDR3: TGCGCCAGCAGCTCCGAAGGCAGGAGCTCCTACGAGCAGTACTTC.

This clonotype was counted only a few times. This rearrangement joins TRBV27 to TRBJ2-2; 8 nucleotides align to TRBD1. The CDR3 runs to 17 residues. Trimming took 2 bases from V and 5 from J; bases not matched to a gene: 10. Germline V CDR1 and CDR2: MNHEY, SMNVEV (reference sequence). The CDR3 DNA reads as TGTGCCAGCAGTTTACGAGGCAGGGGGCTTTCTACCGGGGAGCTGTTTTTT. Its translation: CASSLRGRGLSTGELFF.

The chain employs TRBV25-1 and TRBJ2-2; a weak D match, TRBD2 (6 bases). The CDR3 spans 16 residues. Trimming took 6 bases from V and 6 from J, leaving 20 bases between them. Germline V gene data show CDR1 as MGHDK and CDR2 as SYGVNS. The CDR3 DNA is TGTGCCAGCAGAGGACTCAGCGGAGGGAGACCCGGGGAGCTGTTTTTT. The encoded protein is CASRGLSGGRPGELFF. Variable domain in full (rest from reference TRBV25-1 and TRBJ2-2): EADIYQTPRYLVIGTGKKITLECSQTMGHDKMYWYQQDPGMELHLIHYSYGVNSTEKGDLSSESTVSRIRTEHFPLTLESARPSHTSQYLCASRGLSGGRPGELFFGEGSRLTVL.

A few counts support this clonotype. The rearrangement links TRBV20-1 to TRBJ1-2; the D gene is possibly TRBD1 (5 bases). The CDR3 contains 13 residues. The germline V and J ends were trimmed by 2 bases and 4 bases, with 11 bases remaining between them. Germline CDR1 and CDR2: DFQATT and SNEGSKA (reference sequence). Here the CDR3 DNA reads TGCAGTGCTAGACCTAGACAGAGCTATGGCTACACCTTC. It encodes CSARPRQSYGYTF.

The sample holds a few counts of this clonotype. This chain joins TRBV5-1 and TRBJ2-4; TRBD1 matches 9 bases. V was clipped by 4 bases and J by 0 bases; unmatched bases: 5. This CDR3 is built from 16 residues. Germline CDR1 SGHRS, CDR2 YFSETQ. The CDR3 coding sequence is TGCGCCAGCAGCCGAGCGGGACAGGGAGCCAAAAACATTCAGTACTTC. Protein product: CASSRAGQGAKNIQYF.

DNA of the CDR3: TGCAGTGCTCCTTCCGGGACAATGAACACTGAAGCTTTCTTT. This sequence encodes CSAPSGTMNTEAFF. This chain joins TRBV20-1 and TRBJ1-1; D possibly corresponds to TRBD1 (6 bases). Trimming took 5 bases from V and 0 from J, leaving 13 bases between them. The CDR3 sequence is 14 residues long. Germline V CDR1 and CDR2: DFQATT, SNEGSKA (reference sequence).

V gene TRBV24-1 combines with J gene TRBJ2-5; perhaps TRBD1 as D (6 bases). The CDR3 has 17 amino acids. Trimming took 2 bases from V and 1 from J, leaving 16 bases between them. Germline V lookup: CDR1 KGHDR, CDR2 SFDVKD. The CDR3 DNA is TGTGCCACCAGTGATTGGAGCCCACGGACAGCCCAAGAGACCCAGTACTTC. Amino acids: CATSDWSPRTAQETQYF.

In its sample, this clonotype was seen a few times. V and J are TRBV5-1 and TRBJ2-7; the D gene is possibly TRBD1 (5 bases). The CDR3 is made up of 15 amino acids. Germline V gene sequence: CDR1 SGHRS, CDR2 YFSETQ. Trimming cost V 2 bases and J 3 bases, with 15 bases left between them. CDR3 nucleotide sequence: TGCGCCAGCAGCTTCCAGACAGCCCCTGGCTACGAGCAGTACTTC. It encodes CASSFQTAPGYEQYF.

The sample holds a few counts of this clonotype. This chain links TRBV7-7 with TRBJ2-5; the D call may be TRBD1 or TRBD2 (5 bases each). V lost 4 bases, J lost 4 bases, and 16 bases lay in between. This CDR3 contains 15 residues. The germline V gene has CDR1 SSHAT and CDR2 FNYEAQ (reference sequence). CDR3 sequence: CASSSANMRGETQYF. The DNA for the CDR3 is TGTGCCAGCAGCTCAGCCAACATGAGGGGAGAGACCCAGTACTTC. The full variable domain, in which reference TRBV7-7 and TRBJ2-5 provide the parts outside the CDR3, is GAGVSQSPRYKVTKRGQDVTLRCDPISSHATLYWYQQALGQGPEFLTYFNYEAQPDKSGLPSDRFSAERPEGSISTLTIQRTEQRDSAMYRCASSSANMRGETQYFGPGTRLLVL.

This clonotype was found a few times. The chain joins TRBV29-1 to TRBJ2-1; D not resolved. Germline V CDR1 and CDR2: SQVTM, ANQGSEA. The V and J ends lost 5 bases and 0 bases respectively, with 11 bases between them. This CDR3 region has 14 residues. CDR3 sequence reads: CSVRERISYNEQFF. CDR3 coding DNA: TGCAGCGTTAGAGAGCGAATCTCCTACAATGAGCAGTTCTTC.

The chain links TRBV20-1 to TRBJ2-7, with TRBD1 matching 7 bases. Germline V gene data show CDR1 as DFQATT and CDR2 as SNEGSKA (reference sequence). After removal of 5 bases from V and 5 bases from J, the junction contained 6 bases not matched to a gene. This CDR3 comprises 12 residues. The CDR3 sequence is CSALGQLHEQYF. DNA for the CDR3: TGCAGTGCTTTGGGACAGCTGCACGAGCAGTACTTC.

This clonotype was recorded a few times. The chain uses TRBV5-1 and TRBJ2-2; 7 bases line up with TRBD1. Germline lookup yields CDR1 SGHRS and CDR2 YFSETQ. The CDR3 is 16 residues long. Trimming removed 1 base from V and 4 bases from J; junction bases left unmatched: 7. In DNA form, the CDR3 reads TGCGCCAGCAGCTTGCTAGGGGGCACGATCACCGGGGAGCTGTTTTTT. It is translated as CASSLLGGTITGELFF.

This clonotype was seen more than once but under ten times. The chain is built from TRBV6-1 and TRBJ2-3; 10 nucleotides align to TRBD2. The CDR3 has 14 residues. J lost 0 bases, V lost 9 bases, and 3 bases had no gene match. The germline gives CDR1 MNHNS, CDR2 SASEGT. The CDR3 sequence: CASKTSGSTDTQYF. CDR3 coding DNA: TGTGCCAGTAAGACTAGCGGGAGCACAGATACGCAGTATTTT.